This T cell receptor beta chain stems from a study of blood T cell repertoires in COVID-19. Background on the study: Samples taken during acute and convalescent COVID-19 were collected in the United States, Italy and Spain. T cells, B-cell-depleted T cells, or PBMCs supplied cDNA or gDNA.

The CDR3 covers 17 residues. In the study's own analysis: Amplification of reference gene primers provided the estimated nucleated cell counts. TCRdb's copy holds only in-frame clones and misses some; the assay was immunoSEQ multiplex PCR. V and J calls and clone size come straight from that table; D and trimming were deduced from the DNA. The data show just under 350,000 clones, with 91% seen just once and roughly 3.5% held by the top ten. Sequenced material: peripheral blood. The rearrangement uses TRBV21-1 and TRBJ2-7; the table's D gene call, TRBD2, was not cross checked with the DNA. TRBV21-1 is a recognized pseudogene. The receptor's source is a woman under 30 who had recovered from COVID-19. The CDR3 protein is CASSKGRRGYSPYEQYV. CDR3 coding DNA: TGTGCCAGCAGCAAAGGTCGTCGGGGGTATTCACCCTACGAGCAGTACGTC.